This T cell receptor (beta chain) is from a study of cytomegalovirus exposure and HLA in healthy donors. In the study overall: In terms of ancestry, the Caucasian-associated cluster contained 80% to 90% of the 398 genotyped donors.

About this clone: Its target is not known.

V shed 4 bases, J shed 3 bases, and the junction held 6 bases outside the gene matches. CDR1 is MDHEN, CDR2 SYDVKM, per germline. The CDR3 runs 15 residues. Both 60 Vbeta primers and 13 Jbeta primers went into the PCR. Libraries were prepared by immunoSEQ multiplex PCR; TCRdb keeps only in-frame clonotypes and omits some of them. Of 130,000 or so clones listed, about 70% are singletons. Study-wide points: A missense variant in DCLRE1C was later tied to TCR beta V- and J-gene trimming. The study carried out a later analysis of TCR beta sequences. It associated approximately 17,000 of them with specific HLA alleles at a false discovery rate of 0.05.

The sample comprised PBMCs. The receptor was derived from a middle-aged woman in good health and CMV-seropositive. The J gene is TRBJ1-2, the V gene TRBV28; 9 bases are shared with TRBD1. For the CDR3, the DNA is TGTGCCAGCAGTTCTTCCGGGACAGGGCACTATGGCTACACCTTC. Protein product: CASSSSGTGHYGYTF.